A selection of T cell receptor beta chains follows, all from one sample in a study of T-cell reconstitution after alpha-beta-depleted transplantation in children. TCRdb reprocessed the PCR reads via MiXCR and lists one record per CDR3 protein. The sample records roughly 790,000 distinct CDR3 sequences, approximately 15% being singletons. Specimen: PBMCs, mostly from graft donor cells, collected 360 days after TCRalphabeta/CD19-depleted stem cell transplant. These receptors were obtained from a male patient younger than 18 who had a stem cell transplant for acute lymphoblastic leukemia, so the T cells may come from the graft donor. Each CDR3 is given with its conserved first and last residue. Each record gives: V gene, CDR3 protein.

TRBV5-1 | CASSLKGGGRAEAFF
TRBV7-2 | CASSLRRGNTDTQYF
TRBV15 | CATSRPGETQYF
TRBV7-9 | CASSPRWAGNEQFF
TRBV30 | CAWSVRGGNEQYF
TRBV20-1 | CSARSSGGKVTQYF
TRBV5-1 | CASSLAVQGSGANVLTF
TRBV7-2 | CASSLREGRFFYNEQFF
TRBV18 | CASSPSSVDYYNSPLHF
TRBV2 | CASTHRQVIYEQYF